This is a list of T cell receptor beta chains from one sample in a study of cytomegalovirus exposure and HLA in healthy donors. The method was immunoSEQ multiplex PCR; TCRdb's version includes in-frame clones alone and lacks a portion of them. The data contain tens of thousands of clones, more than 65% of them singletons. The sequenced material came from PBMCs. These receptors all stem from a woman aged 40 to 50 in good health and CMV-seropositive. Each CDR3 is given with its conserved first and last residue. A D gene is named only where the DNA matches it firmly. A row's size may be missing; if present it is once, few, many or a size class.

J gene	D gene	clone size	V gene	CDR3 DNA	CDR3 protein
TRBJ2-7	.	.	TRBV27	TGTGCCAGCAGTCTCGGGGAAGACTACGAGCAGTACTTC	CASSLGEDYEQYF
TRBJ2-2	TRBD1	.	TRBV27	TGTGCCAGCACTGGGACAGGTAACACCGGGGAGCTGTTTTTT	CASTGTGNTGELFF
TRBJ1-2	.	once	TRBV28	TGTGCCAGCAGTCCCCCGGACAGCCAATATGGCTACACCTTC	CASSPPDSQYGYTF
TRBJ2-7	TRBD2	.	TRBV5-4	TGTGCCAGCAGCTTGGGGGGACTAGCGGGAGGAAAGGACGAGCAGTACTTC	CASSLGGLAGGKDEQYF
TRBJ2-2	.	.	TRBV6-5	TGTGCCAGCAGGGCTCCAGGGGAGCTGTTTTTT	CASRAPGELFF
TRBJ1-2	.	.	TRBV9	TGTGCCAGCAGCCCGGGAGGTTCGTCGGGCTACACCTTC	CASSPGGSSGYTF
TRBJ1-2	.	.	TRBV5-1	TGCGCCAGCAGCCCCGGGTTCAGCGATGGCTACACCTTC	CASSPGFSDGYTF
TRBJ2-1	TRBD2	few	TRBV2	TGTGCCAGCAGTGCGCCTAGCGGGAGGGATACGAAAGACAATGAGCAGTTCTTC	CASSAPSGRDTKDNEQFF
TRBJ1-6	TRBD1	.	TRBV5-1	TGCGCCAGCAGCTACTCGGACAGGGACGGCTCCTATAATTCACCCCTCCACTTT	CASSYSDRDGSYNSPLHF
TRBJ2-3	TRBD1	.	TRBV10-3	TGTGCCATCAGTGAACAGGGGACGGATACGCAGTATTTT	CAISEQGTDTQYF
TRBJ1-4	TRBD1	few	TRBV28	TGTGCCAGCACCCCGGGACAGGGTTATGAAAAACTGTTTTTT	CASTPGQGYEKLFF
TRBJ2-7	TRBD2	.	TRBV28	TGTGCCAGCAGTACGGGACTAGCGGGGGCCCTCTACGAGCAGTACTTC	CASSTGLAGALYEQYF
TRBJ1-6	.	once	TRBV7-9	TGTGCCAGCAGCCCTGAGGCCCCGGGCAGGGGACATTCACCCCTCCACTTT	CASSPEAPGRGHSPLHF
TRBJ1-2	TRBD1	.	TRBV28	TGTGCCAGCAGTTTAATGGAACAGGGGAATGGCTACACCTTC	CASSLMEQGNGYTF
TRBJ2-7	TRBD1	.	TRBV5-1	TGCGCCAGCAGCCCGGACAGGCACGAGCAGTACTTC	CASSPDRHEQYF
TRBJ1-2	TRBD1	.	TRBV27	TGTGCCAGCAGTTCCCAGGGGGTAGGCTCCCCTCACTATGGCTACACCTTC	CASSSQGVGSPHYGYTF
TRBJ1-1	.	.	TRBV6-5	TGTGCCAGCAGTTGGCGGGTTCTCACTGAAGCTTTCTTT	CASSWRVLTEAFF
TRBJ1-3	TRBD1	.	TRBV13	TGTGCCAGCAGCTCCGGAGGGGACAGGTCTGGAAACACCATATATTTT	CASSSGGDRSGNTIYF